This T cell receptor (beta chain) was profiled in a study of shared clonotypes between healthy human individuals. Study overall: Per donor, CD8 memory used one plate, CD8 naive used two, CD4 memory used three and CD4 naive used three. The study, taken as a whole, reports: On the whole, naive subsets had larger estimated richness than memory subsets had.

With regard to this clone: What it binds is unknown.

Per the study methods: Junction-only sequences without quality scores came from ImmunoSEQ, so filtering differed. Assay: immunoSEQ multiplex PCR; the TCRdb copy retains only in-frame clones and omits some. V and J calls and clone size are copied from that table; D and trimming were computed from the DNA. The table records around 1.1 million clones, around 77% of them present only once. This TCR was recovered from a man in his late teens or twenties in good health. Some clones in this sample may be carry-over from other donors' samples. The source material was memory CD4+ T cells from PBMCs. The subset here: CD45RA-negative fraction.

CDR3: CASRSGEGKLFF. CDR3 in DNA: TGTGCCAGCAGGTCGGGGGAGGGAAAACTGTTTTTT. V gene TRBV6-6 combines with J gene TRBJ1-4; TRBD1 is a possible D gene (5 bases). Deletions cut 6 bases from V and 10 bases from J, with 12 bases between. Looked up from germline, CDR1 is MNHNY and CDR2 is SVGAGI (reference sequence). This CDR3 has 12 amino acids.